The source of this TCR beta chain is a study of blood T cell repertoires in COVID-19. Background on the study: Sites in the United States, Italy and Spain provided acute and convalescent COVID-19 samples. Sources were T cells, B-cell-depleted T cells, or PBMCs; the material itself was cDNA or gDNA.

Clones were read by immunoSEQ multiplex PCR, and TCRdb kept only the in-frame ones, dropping some. The top ten hold about 4.1% of the sample, which has about 51,000 clones, roughly 84% seen once. Trimming took 0 bases from V and 2 from J; bases not matched to a gene: 3. The V gene's germline CDR1 is SGHRS and CDR2 YFSETQ. The CDR3 is made up of 15 amino acids. Sequenced input: peripheral blood. This TCR came from a man older than 75 with active COVID-19. The V and J genes are TRBV5-1 and TRBJ2-5, with 8 nucleotides matching TRBD2. The CDR3 spells CASSLAPSGQETQYF. The DNA of the CDR3 is TGCGCCAGCAGCTTGGCGCCTAGCGGGCAAGAGACCCAGTACTTC.